The clone carrying this T cell receptor (beta chain) turned up a few times. Its target is not known. Both peripheral blood and punch biopsies of lesional scalp skin were obtained from patients who had alopecia areata. The CDR3 totals 13 residues. Deletions cut 4 bases from V and 4 bases from J, with 14 bases between. From germline, CDR1 is SQVTM and CDR2 ANQGSEA. This record belongs to a study of CD8+ T cells in alopecia areata. Study-level findings and limits: Against the mouse data, patients shared TCRs less clearly, possibly for HLA reasons. Greater clonality was observed in lesional scalp samples, especially alopecia totalis/universalis, versus normal scalp. Sequencing of scalp samples also includes resident alphabeta T cells from normal skin.

The sequencing template was cDNA reverse transcribed from extracted RNA. Data came from immunoSEQ multiplex PCR; TCRdb stores just in-frame clones and leaves some out. The sample consists of some 130,000 clones, more than 40% of them appearing once. This clonotype originated in a human donor with alopecia areata. The rearrangement links TRBV29-1 to TRBJ2-7; D tentatively reads TRBD1 or TRBD2 (5 bases each). Sequences were derived from CD8+ T cells sorted from blood, sampled at week 0. CDR3 nucleotide sequence: TGCAGCGTTGCCGGGACCCGATTATACGAGCAGTACTTC. Its protein is CSVAGTRLYEQYF.